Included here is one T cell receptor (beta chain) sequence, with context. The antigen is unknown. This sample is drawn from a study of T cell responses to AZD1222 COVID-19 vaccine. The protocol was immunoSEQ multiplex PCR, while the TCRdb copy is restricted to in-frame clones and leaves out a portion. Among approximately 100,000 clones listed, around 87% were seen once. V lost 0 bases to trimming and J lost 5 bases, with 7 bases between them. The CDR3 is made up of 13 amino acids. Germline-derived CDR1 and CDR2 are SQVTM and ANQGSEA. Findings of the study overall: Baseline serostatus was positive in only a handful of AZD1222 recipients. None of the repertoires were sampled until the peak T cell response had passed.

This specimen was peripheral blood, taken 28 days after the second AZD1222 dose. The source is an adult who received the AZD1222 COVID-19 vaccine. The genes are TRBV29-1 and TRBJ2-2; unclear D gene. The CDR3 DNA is TGCAGCGTTGAAGAGATTGGGACCGGGGAGCTGTTTTTT. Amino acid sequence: CSVEEIGTGELFF.